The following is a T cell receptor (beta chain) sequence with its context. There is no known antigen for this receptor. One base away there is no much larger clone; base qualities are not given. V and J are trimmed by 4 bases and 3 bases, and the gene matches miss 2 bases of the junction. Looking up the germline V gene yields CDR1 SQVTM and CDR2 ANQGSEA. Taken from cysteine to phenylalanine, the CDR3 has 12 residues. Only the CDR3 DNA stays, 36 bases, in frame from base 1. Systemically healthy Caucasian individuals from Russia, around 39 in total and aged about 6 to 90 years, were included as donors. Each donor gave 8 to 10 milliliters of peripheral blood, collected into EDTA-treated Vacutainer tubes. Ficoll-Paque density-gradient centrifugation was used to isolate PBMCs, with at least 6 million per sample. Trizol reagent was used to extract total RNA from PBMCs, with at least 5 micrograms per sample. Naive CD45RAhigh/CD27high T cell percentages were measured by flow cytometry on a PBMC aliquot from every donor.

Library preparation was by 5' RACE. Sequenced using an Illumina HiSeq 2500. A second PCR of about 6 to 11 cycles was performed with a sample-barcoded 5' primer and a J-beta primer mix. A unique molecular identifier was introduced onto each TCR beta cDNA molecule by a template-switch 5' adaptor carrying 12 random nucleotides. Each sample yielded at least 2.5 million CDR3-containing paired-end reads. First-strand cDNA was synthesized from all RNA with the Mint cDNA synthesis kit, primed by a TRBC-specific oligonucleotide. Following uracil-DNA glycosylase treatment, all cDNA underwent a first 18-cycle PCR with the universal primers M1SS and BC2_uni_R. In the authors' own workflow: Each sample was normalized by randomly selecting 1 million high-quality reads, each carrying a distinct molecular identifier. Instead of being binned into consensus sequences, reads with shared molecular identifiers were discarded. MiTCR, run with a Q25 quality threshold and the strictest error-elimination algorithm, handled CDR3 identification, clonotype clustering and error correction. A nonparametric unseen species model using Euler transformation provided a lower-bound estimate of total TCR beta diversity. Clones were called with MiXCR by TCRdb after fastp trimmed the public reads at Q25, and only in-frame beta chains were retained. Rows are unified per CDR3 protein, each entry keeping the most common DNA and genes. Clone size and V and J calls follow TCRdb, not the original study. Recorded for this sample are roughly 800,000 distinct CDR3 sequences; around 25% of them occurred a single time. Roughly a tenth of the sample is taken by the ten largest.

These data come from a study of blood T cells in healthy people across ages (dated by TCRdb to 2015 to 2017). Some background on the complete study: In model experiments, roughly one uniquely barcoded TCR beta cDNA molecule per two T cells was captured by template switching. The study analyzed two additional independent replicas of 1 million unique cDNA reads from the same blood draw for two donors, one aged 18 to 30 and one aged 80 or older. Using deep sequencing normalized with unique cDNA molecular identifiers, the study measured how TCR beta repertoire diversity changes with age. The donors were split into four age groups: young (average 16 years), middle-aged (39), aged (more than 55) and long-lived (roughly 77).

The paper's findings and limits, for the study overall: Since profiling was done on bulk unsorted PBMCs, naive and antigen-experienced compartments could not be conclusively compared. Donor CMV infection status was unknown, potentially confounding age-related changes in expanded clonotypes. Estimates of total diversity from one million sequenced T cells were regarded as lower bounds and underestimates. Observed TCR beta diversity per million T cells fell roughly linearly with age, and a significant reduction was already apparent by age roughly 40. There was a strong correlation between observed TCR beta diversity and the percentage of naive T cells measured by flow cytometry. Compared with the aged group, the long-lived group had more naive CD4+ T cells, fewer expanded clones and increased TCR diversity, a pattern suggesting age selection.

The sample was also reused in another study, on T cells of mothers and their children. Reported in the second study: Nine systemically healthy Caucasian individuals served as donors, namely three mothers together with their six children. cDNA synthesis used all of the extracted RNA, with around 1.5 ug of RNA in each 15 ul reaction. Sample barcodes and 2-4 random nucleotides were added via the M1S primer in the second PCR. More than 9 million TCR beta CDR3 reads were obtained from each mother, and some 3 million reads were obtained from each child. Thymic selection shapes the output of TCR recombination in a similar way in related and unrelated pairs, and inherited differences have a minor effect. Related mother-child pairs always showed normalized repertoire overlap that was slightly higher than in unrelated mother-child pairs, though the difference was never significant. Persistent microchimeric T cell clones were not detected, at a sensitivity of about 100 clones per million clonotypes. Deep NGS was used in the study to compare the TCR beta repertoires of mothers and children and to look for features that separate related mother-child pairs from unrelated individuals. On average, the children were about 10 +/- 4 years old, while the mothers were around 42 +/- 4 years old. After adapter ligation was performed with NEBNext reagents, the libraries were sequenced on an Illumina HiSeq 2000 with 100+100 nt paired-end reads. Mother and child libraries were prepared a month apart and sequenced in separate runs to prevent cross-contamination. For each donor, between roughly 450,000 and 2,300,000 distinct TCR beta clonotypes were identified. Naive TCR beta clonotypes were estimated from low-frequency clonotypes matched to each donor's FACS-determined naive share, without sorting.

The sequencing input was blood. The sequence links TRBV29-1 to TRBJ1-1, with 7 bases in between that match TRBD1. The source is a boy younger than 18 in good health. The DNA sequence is TGCAGCGTTGGAGGGGGCTACACTGAAGCTTTCTTT. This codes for CSVGGGYTEAFF.